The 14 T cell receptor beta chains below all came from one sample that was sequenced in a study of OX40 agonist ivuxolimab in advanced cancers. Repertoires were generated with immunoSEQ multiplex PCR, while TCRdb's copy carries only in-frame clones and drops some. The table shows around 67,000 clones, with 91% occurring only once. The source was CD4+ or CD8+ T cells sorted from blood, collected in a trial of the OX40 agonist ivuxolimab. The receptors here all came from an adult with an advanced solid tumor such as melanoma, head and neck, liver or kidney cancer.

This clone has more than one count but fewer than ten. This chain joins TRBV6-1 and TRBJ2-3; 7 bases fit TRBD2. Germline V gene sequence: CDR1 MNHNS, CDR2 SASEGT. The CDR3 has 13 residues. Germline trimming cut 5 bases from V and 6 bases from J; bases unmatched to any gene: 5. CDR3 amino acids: CASSPRLADTQYF. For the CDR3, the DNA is TGTGCCAGCAGTCCCCGACTAGCCGATACGCAGTATTTT.

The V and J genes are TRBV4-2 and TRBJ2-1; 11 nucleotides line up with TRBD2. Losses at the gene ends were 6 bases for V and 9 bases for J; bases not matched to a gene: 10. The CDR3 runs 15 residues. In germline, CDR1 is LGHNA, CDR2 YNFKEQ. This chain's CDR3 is CASRLTSGSQGEQFF. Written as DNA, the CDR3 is TGTGCCAGCAGATTAACTAGCGGGAGCCAAGGTGAGCAGTTCTTC.

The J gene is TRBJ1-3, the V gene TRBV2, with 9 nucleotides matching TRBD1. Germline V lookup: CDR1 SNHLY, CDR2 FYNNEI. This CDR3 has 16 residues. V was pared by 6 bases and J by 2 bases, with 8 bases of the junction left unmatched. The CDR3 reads CASSPQGAQAGNTIYF. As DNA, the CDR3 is TGTGCCAGCAGCCCACAGGGGGCGCAGGCTGGAAACACCATATATTTT.

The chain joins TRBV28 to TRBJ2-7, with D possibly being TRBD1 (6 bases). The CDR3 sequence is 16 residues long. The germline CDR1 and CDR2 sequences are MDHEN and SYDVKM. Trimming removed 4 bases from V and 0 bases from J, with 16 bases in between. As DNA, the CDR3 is TGTGCCAGCAGTTCGACTCACACAGGGAGCTCCTACGAGCAGTACTTC. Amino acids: CASSSTHTGSSYEQYF.

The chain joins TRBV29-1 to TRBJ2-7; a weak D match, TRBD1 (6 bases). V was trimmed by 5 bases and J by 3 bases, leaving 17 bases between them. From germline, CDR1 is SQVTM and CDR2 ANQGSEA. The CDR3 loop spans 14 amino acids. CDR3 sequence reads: CSVSGQPPFYEQYF. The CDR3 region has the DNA TGCAGCGTTTCAGGACAGCCCCCCTTCTACGAGCAGTACTTC.

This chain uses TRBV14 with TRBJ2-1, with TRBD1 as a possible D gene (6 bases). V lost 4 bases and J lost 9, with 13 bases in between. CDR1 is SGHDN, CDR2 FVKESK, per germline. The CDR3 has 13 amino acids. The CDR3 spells CASSRQGLGEQFF. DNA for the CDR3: TGTGCCAGCAGCCGTCAGGGGCTGGGTGAGCAGTTCTTC.

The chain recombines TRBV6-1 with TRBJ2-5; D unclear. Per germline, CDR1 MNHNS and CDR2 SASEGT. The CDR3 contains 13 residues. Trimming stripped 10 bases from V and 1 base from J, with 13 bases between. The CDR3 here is CATPTDSQETQYF. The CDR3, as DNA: TGTGCCACCCCTACCGACTCCCAAGAGACCCAGTACTTC.

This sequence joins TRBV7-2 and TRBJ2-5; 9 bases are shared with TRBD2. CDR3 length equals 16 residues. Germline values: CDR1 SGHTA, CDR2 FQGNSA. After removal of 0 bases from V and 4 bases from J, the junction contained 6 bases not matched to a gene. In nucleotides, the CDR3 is TGTGCCAGCAGCTTAGCCCCTAGCGGGGAGGGAGAGACCCAGTACTTC. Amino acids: CASSLAPSGEGETQYF.

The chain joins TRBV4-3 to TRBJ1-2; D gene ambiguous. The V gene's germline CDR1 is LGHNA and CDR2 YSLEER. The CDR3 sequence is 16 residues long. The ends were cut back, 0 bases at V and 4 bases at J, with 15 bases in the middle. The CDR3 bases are TGCGCCAGCAGCCAAGATTCGTCGGGAAGGACCTATGGCTACACCTTC. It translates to CASSQDSSGRTYGYTF.

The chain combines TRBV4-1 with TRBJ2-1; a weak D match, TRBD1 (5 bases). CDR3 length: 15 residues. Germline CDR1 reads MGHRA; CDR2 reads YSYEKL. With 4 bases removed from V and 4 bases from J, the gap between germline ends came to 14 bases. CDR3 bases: TGCGCCAGCAGCCCTGGACACAACCAATACAATGAGCAGTTCTTC. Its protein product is CASSPGHNQYNEQFF.

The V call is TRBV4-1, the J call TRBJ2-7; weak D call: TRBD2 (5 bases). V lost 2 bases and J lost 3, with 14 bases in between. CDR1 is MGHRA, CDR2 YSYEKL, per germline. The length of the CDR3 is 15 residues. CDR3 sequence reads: CASSQTLAVNYEQYF. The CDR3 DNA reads TGCGCCAGCAGCCAAACTCTAGCCGTGAACTACGAGCAGTACTTC.

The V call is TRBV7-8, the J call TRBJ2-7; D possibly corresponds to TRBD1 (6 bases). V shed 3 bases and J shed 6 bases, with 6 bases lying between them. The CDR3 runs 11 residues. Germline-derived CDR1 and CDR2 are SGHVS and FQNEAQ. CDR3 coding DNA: TGTGCCAGCAGCTTGGGGGCCGAGCAGTACTTC. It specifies CASSLGAEQYF.

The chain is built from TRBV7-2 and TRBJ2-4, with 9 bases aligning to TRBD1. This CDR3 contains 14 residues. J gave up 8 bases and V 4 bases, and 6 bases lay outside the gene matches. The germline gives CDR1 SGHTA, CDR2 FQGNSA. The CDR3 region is CASSYRQGEDIQYF. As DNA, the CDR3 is TGTGCCAGCAGCTATAGACAGGGGGAGGACATTCAGTACTTC. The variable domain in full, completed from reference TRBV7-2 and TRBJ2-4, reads GAGVSQSPSNKVTEKGKDVELRCDPISGHTALYWYRQSLGQGLEFLIYFQGNSAPDKSGLPSDRFSAERTGGSVSTLTIQRTQQEDSAVYLCASSYRQGEDIQYFGAGTRLSVL.

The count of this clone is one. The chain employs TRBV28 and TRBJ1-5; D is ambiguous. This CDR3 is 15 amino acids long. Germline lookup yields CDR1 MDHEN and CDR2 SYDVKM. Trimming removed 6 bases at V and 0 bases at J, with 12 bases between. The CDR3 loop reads CASRSFGYSNQPQHF. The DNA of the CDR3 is TGTGCCAGCAGGTCCTTCGGGTATAGCAATCAGCCCCAGCATTTT.